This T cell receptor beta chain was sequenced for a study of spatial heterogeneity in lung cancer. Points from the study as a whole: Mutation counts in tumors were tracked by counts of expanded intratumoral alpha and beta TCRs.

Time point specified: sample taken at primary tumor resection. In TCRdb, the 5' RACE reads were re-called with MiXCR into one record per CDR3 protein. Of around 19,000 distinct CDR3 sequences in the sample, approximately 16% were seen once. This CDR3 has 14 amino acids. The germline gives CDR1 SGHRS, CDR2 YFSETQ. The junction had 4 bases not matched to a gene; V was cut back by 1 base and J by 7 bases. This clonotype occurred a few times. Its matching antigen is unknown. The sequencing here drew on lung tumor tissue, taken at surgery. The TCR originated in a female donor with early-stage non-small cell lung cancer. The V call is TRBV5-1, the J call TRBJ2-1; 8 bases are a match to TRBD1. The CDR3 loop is CASSLTGGRNEQFF. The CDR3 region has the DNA TGCGCCAGCAGCTTGACAGGGGGGAGGAATGAGCAGTTCTTC.